The sequence of this T cell receptor beta chain was determined in a study of metastatic and nonmetastatic thyroid tumors. Across the whole study: Repertoire comparisons spanned blood and tumor or nodule tissue from malignant and benign thyroid patients. Study results and caveats: A significant increase in TCR beta diversity was reportedly seen in malignant thyroid tumors relative to benign nodules, in blood and tumor.

The CDR3 runs to 14 residues. Trimming took off 7 bases at V and 1 base at J, with 11 bases between the two ends. Germline V gene sequence: CDR1 SNHLY, CDR2 FYNNEI. Thyroid surgery took place with no prior treatment in any patient. There are many counts of this clone. Its target is unknown. Under the authors' procedure: Variation in CDR3 across clinicopathological groups served as the basis for constructing a distant-metastasis classifier in papillary thyroid cancer. TCRdb ran MiXCR on the PCR reads. The authors' filters were not applied to this entry. Of under 75,000 clones detected, around 20% appear once; the ten largest clones hold roughly 13%.

This chain connects TRBV2 to TRBJ1-5; possibly TRBD1 for D (5 bases). Source material: blood. The receptor was isolated from a female donor with papillary thyroid cancer or a benign thyroid nodule (not recorded which). Some clones in this sample may be carry-over from other donors' samples. CDR3 coding DNA: TGTGCCAGCAATCAGGGTATGAGCAATCAGCCCCAGCATTTT. It specifies CASNQGMSNQPQHF.